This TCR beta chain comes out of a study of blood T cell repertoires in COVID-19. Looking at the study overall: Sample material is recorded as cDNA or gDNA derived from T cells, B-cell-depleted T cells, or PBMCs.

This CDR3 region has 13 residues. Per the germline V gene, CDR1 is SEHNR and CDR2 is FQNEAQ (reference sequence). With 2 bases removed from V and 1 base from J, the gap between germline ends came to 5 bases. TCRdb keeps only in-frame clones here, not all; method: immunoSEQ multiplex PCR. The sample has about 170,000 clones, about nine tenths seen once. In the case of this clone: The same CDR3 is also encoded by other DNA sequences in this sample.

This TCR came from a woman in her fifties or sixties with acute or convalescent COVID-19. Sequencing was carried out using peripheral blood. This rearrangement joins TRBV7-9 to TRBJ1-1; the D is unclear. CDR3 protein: CASSLRGNTEAFF. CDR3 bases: TGTGCCAGCAGCTTAAGAGGGAACACTGAAGCTTTCTTT.